Below, 3 T cell receptor beta chains from the same sample are listed, as sequenced in a study of blood T cell repertoires in COVID-19. Sequencing was performed with immunoSEQ multiplex PCR; in TCRdb, only in-frame clones are kept and a portion is missing. The sample has about 400,000 clones, nearly 90% seen once. Source material: PBMCs or T cells enriched from blood (not recorded which). Receptor source: a woman between 35 and 50 years old with acute COVID-19.

This chain connects TRBV30 to TRBJ1-2; 10 bases align to TRBD1. Germline CDR1 GTSNPN, CDR2 SVGIG (reference sequence). With V trimmed by 5 bases and J by 6 bases, 6 bases remained unmatched. The length of the CDR3 is 13 residues. CDR3 amino acids: CAWSAGTGDGYTF. DNA of the CDR3: TGTGCCTGGTCCGCCGGGACAGGGGATGGCTACACCTTC.

The V and J genes are TRBV5-8 and TRBJ2-1; no clear D. The germline gives CDR1 SGHTS, CDR2 YDEGEE. The germline V and J ends were trimmed by 0 bases and 9 bases, with 19 bases remaining between them. The CDR3 runs 16 residues. DNA of the CDR3: TGTGCCAGCAGCTTGGAAGTTCTTGGTAGTCGTGCTGAGCAGTTCTTC. Translation: CASSLEVLGSRAEQFF.

This clone was seen just once. V is TRBV2 and J is TRBJ1-2; D uncertain. The V gene's germline CDR1 is SNHLY and CDR2 FYNNEI. The length of the CDR3 is 12 residues. V gave up 6 bases and J gave up 7 bases, with 12 bases separating them. CDR3 nucleotides: TGTGCCAGCAGATTTGGCAGCGGTGGCTACACCTTC. This translates into CASRFGSGGYTF.